A single sample gave rise to the 28 T cell receptor beta chains below, sequenced in a study of CD8+ T cells in alopecia areata. Extracted RNA was reverse transcribed, and the resulting cDNA served as sequencing template. Using immunoSEQ multiplex PCR, the repertoire was profiled, and TCRdb retains in-frame clones only, with some absent. This sample has around 300,000 clones, each found more than once. A sort of pooled cutaneous lymph node cells used CD4, CD8alpha, NKG2D, NKG2ACE and other stains. The sequencing sample was made of CD4+ T cells sorted from a lymph node. These TCRs come from a C3H/HeJ mouse with alopecia areata. Strain MHC haplotype: H2-k.

Points on this clone: The gene names here belong to mouse. The read gets to within 4 residues of the CDR3 end, and the germline J gene fills in the rest. The chain joins TRBV1 to TRBJ2-7; 8 nucleotides align to TRBD1. In germline, CDR1 is NSQYPW, CDR2 LRSPGD (reference sequence). The CDR3 totals 13 residues. CDR3 residues: CTCSARTGYEQYF. Incomplete CDR3 DNA: TGCACCTGCAGTGCAAGGACAGGGTAT. The variable domain in full, with the rest retrieved from reference TRBV1 and TRBJ2-7, is VTLLEQNPRWRLVPRGQAVNLRCILKNSQYPWMSWYQQDLQKQLQWLFTLRSPGDKEVKSLPGADYLATRVTDTELRLQVANMSQGRTLYCTCSARTGYEQYFGPGTRLTVL.

This clone showed up just a few times. Gene names refer to mouse genes. The CDR3 sequence: CASSDGGTGRDSDYTF. CDR3 DNA (partial): TGTGCCAGCAGTGATGGTGGGACAGGGAGGGACTCC. This chain joins TRBV13-1 and TRBJ1-2; the match to TRBD1 covers 9 bases. The sequence runs out 4 residues before the end of the CDR3; the remainder is reconstructed from the germline J gene. The CDR3 is made up of 16 amino acids. Germline V gene lookup returns CDR1 NSHNY and CDR2 SYGAGN. V lost 0 bases, J lost 3 bases, and 6 bases stayed unmatched.

The table lists this clone with a few counts. The gene names here belong to mouse. The missing CDR3 end, 4 residues past where the read stops, is filled in from the germline J gene. The chain is built from TRBV1 and TRBJ2-2; 11 bases match TRBD2. The CDR3 is 17 residues long. The ends lost 2 bases at V and 3 bases at J; junction bases unmatched: 5. Germline V lookup: CDR1 NSQYPW, CDR2 LRSPGD (reference sequence). The CDR3 DNA, read in part, is TGCACCTGCAGTGCAACTGGGGGGGCGCGCGACACCGGG. Protein sequence: CTCSATGGARDTG. The complete CDR3 protein is CTCSATGGARDTGQLYF.

This clone was picked up a small number of times. Gene and germline names: mouse. The read falls 4 residues short of the CDR3 end, and the missing part is taken from the germline J gene. The genes are TRBV19 and TRBJ2-5, with 9 bases identical to TRBD1. Trimming at V came to 6 bases and at J to 1 base, leaving 9 bases not matched to a gene. Germline CDR1 FNHDT, CDR2 SITEND (reference sequence). The CDR3 is 16 residues long. The sequenced CDR3 bases are TGTGCCAGCACCTCCGGGACAGGGAGACACCAAGAC. Residues: CASTSGTGRHQD. The CDR3 reads in full as CASTSGTGRHQDTQYF.

Turning to this clone: Gene and germline names: mouse. The read terminates 4 residues ahead of where the CDR3 ends, so the germline J gene completes it. This sequence joins TRBV5 and TRBJ2-1; the D gene is possibly TRBD1 (6 bases). Germline-derived CDR1 and CDR2 are LGHNA and YNLKQL (reference sequence). V lost 4 bases, J lost 1 base, and 11 bases lay in between. The CDR3 contains 15 residues. The CDR3 region is CASSPQGHNYAEQFF. The DNA read from the CDR3 is TGTGCCAGCAGCCCCCAGGGACACAACTATGCT.

This clone was picked up a small number of times. All gene names here are mouse names. The CDR3 end falls 4 residues outside the read, so it is completed with the germline J gene. The chain has TRBV1 and TRBJ1-1, with D possibly matching TRBD1 (5 bases). This CDR3 region has 15 residues. Trimming stripped 3 bases from V and 0 bases from J, with 11 bases between. From germline, CDR1 is NSQYPW and CDR2 LRSPGD (reference sequence). Partial CDR3 DNA: TGCACCTGCAGTGCCACGGGGGGACAGAACACA. As protein: CTCSATGGQNT. The whole CDR3 protein is CTCSATGGQNTEVFF.

Note on this clone: The genes are named according to mouse. The read halts 4 residues ahead of the CDR3 end, with the missing end drawn from the germline J gene. This same CDR3 is encoded by further DNA sequences in the sample. The genes are TRBV13-1 and TRBJ2-1; the D gene is possibly TRBD2 (7 bases). V was trimmed by 2 bases and J by 4 bases, leaving 10 bases between them. The CDR3 has 14 residues. Looked up from germline, CDR1 is NSHNY and CDR2 is SYGAGN. CDR3 protein: CASSERGGYAEQFF. CDR3 bases read: TGTGCCAGCAGTGAAAGGGGGGGGTATGCT.

This clone was seen many times. Any gene name here is a mouse gene name. The CDR3 extends 3 residues past the end of the read, so its final part is completed from the germline J gene. Different DNA sequences within this sample yield the same CDR3. The chain employs TRBV1 and TRBJ1-6; D perhaps matches TRBD1 (5 bases). TRBJ1-6 is classed as an ORF, of uncertain function. V was trimmed by 0 bases and J by 3 bases, leaving 6 bases between them. This CDR3 has 15 amino acids. Per germline, CDR1 NSQYPW and CDR2 LRSPGD (reference sequence). CDR3 DNA, as far as it was read: TGCACCTGCAGTGCAGACAGGGTCTATAATTCGCCC. Its translation is CTCSADRVYNSP. The whole CDR3 sequence is CTCSADRVYNSPLYF.

Many counts were recorded for this clone. Gene names are mouse gene names. From the germline J gene comes the end of the CDR3, since the read stops 4 residues before it. The same CDR3 is also encoded by other DNA sequences in this sample. This chain links TRBV1 with TRBJ2-3, with D unclear. The CDR3 is made up of 13 amino acids. CDR1 and CDR2 (germline): NSQYPW, LRSPGD (reference sequence). The V and J ends lost 2 bases and 0 bases respectively, with 3 bases between them. CDR3 sequence: CTCSATSAETLYF. The CDR3 DNA, read in part, is TGCACCTGCAGTGCAACTAGTGCAGAA. Full variable domain (outside the CDR3, taken from reference TRBV1 and TRBJ2-3): VTLLEQNPRWRLVPRGQAVNLRCILKNSQYPWMSWYQQDLQKQLQWLFTLRSPGDKEVKSLPGADYLATRVTDTELRLQVANMSQGRTLYCTCSATSAETLYFGSGTRLTVL.

This clone turned up a few times. Mouse germline and gene names are used. The read ends 4 residues shy of where the CDR3 ends; the end is completed using the germline J gene. The gene calls are TRBV31 and TRBJ2-1; possibly TRBD2 for D (6 bases). The germline V gene has CDR1 GKSSPN and CDR2 SITVG. This CDR3 spans 12 amino acids. This CDR3 reads CAWMGEGAEQFF. The CDR3 DNA, read in part, is TGTGCCTGGATGGGGGAGGGGGCT.

This clone has more than one count but fewer than ten. Gene names and germline match the mouse. CDR3 amino acids: CTCSAPRGGPAEQFF. Incomplete CDR3 DNA: TGCACCTGCAGTGCCCCCCGGGGGGGGCCCGCT. The V call is TRBV1, the J call TRBJ2-1; 8 bases are shared with TRBD2. The read ends 4 residues before the CDR3 terminus; that terminus is restored from the germline J gene. This CDR3 is built from 15 residues. Germline lookup yields CDR1 NSQYPW and CDR2 LRSPGD (reference sequence).

Note on this clone: Here the gene names and germline are mouse. Read data end 4 residues before the CDR3 end; the end is taken from the germline J gene. The V gene is TRBV17, the J gene TRBJ2-3, with 10 bases lining up with TRBD2. This CDR3 has 16 amino acids. Germline-derived CDR1 and CDR2 are MNHDT and YYDKIL. J lost 1 base, V lost 2 bases, and 3 bases had no gene match. The CDR3 region is CASSRLWGGGAETLYF. The sequenced part of the CDR3 DNA is TGTGCTAGCAGTAGACTCTGGGGGGGCGGTGCAGAA.

This clone has just a few counts. Here the gene names and germline are mouse. Read sequence stops 3 residues before the CDR3 end, and the germline J gene provides the missing end. The same CDR3 is also encoded by other DNA sequences in this sample. The chain recombines TRBV19 with TRBJ1-6; TRBD1 matches 8 bases. TRBJ1-6 is sorted into the ORF group, with uncertain function. Germline trimming cut 1 base from V and 4 bases from J; bases unmatched to any gene: 1. The CDR3 extends over 15 amino acids. Germline V gene sequence: CDR1 FNHDT, CDR2 SITEND (reference sequence). Incomplete CDR3 DNA: TGTGCCAGCAGTATACGGACAGGGTATAATTCGCCC. Protein: CASSIRTGYNSP. The whole CDR3 protein is CASSIRTGYNSPLYF.

This clone occurred many times. The genes are named according to mouse. The CDR3 end is not reached by the read, which stops 4 residues before it; the germline J gene fills it in. The chain carries TRBV1 and TRBJ2-2; 11 nucleotides agree with TRBD2. This CDR3 is 17 amino acids long. The V gene's germline CDR1 is NSQYPW and CDR2 LRSPGD (reference sequence). Germline trimming cut 4 bases from V and 0 bases from J; bases unmatched to any gene: 4. The CDR3 DNA, read in part, is TGCACCTGCAGTGATGGGACTGGGGGAGCAAACACCGGG. Its translation is CTCSDGTGGANTG. Given in full, the CDR3 is CTCSDGTGGANTGQLYF.

There are many counts of this clone. Germline and genes: mouse. The read falls 4 residues short of the CDR3 end, and the missing part is taken from the germline J gene. The chain is built from TRBV1 and TRBJ1-1; 10 nucleotides align to TRBD1. Trimming removed 0 bases from V and 3 bases from J; junction bases left unmatched: 1. Germline-derived CDR1 and CDR2 are NSQYPW and LRSPGD (reference sequence). This CDR3 is built from 15 residues. The covered CDR3 bases are TGCACCTGCAGTGCAGATGGGACAGGGGACACA. Translating gives CTCSADGTGDT. The whole CDR3 sequence is CTCSADGTGDTEVFF.

This clone occurred a few times. Gene names follow the mouse nomenclature. The CDR3 end is not reached by the read, which stops 4 residues before it; the germline J gene fills it in. This chain joins TRBV1 and TRBJ1-1; D call uncertain. The CDR3 is made up of 14 amino acids. Trimming took 3 bases from V and 0 from J, leaving 8 bases between them. Germline V gene lookup returns CDR1 NSQYPW and CDR2 LRSPGD (reference sequence). The CDR3 region is CTCSAADANTEVFF. CDR3 DNA (partial): TGCACCTGCAGTGCGGCAGATGCAAACACA.

Of note for this clone: Gene names are mouse gene names. The read stops 4 residues short of the end of the CDR3; the missing end is completed from the germline J gene. The V call is TRBV1, the J call TRBJ2-1; 8 positions match TRBD1. From germline, CDR1 is NSQYPW and CDR2 LRSPGD (reference sequence). The length of the CDR3 is 15 residues. This chain's CDR3 is CTCSADRGRGPEQFF. The sequenced CDR3 bases are TGCACCTGCAGTGCAGATCGGGGCAGGGGGCCT. Full variable domain (outside the CDR3, taken from reference TRBV1 and TRBJ2-1): VTLLEQNPRWRLVPRGQAVNLRCILKNSQYPWMSWYQQDLQKQLQWLFTLRSPGDKEVKSLPGADYLATRVTDTELRLQVANMSQGRTLYCTCSADRGRGPEQFFGPGTRLTVL.

As to this clone: Gene names are the mouse ones. The CDR3 end is not reached by the read, which stops 4 residues before it; the germline J gene fills it in. This chain joins TRBV13-1 and TRBJ2-1; 9 bases align to TRBD1. Germline-derived CDR1 and CDR2 are NSHNY and SYGAGN. The CDR3 extends over 15 amino acids. This chain's CDR3 is CASSDTNRGQAEQFF. The sequenced part of the CDR3 DNA is TGTGCCAGCAGTGATACGAACAGGGGGCAGGCT.

Points on this clone: Gene names follow the mouse nomenclature. Read sequence stops 4 residues before the CDR3 end, and the germline J gene provides the missing end. The rearrangement joins TRBV13-1 to TRBJ1-2; a weak D match, TRBD1 (5 bases). From germline, CDR1 is NSHNY and CDR2 SYGAGN. V was pared by 2 bases and J by 2 bases, with 10 bases between. The CDR3 runs 14 residues. The CDR3 region is CASSEQGENSDYTF. The covered CDR3 bases are TGTGCCAGCAGTGAGCAGGGAGAGAACTCC.

This clone has a handful of counts. The listed genes are named as in mouse. The CDR3 end is not reached by the read, which stops 4 residues before it; the germline J gene fills it in. Other DNA sequences within the sample encode an identical CDR3. The chain combines TRBV13-1 with TRBJ2-1; 9 positions agree with TRBD1. Germline V gene data show CDR1 as NSHNY and CDR2 as SYGAGN. The CDR3 sequence is 15 residues long. With V trimmed by 0 bases and J by 5 bases, 3 bases remained unmatched. This CDR3 is CASSDAGTGNAEQFF. The covered CDR3 bases are TGTGCCAGCAGTGATGCAGGGACAGGGAATGCT.

In regard to this clone: These gene names are mouse names. The DNA ends 3 residues before the CDR3 does, and the rest of the CDR3 is filled in from the germline J gene. The V call is TRBV19, the J call TRBJ1-6, with D perhaps TRBD1 (5 bases). TRBJ1-6 qualifies as an ORF whose function is uncertain. Germline V gene sequence: CDR1 FNHDT, CDR2 SITEND (reference sequence). The CDR3 loop spans 14 amino acids. The V end was cut by 2 bases, the J end by 6 bases, with 9 bases between. CDR3 loop: CASSIYQGNSPLYF. Incomplete CDR3 DNA: TGTGCCAGCAGTATTTACCAGGGTAATTCGCCC.

Only a few counts were recorded for this clone. Any gene name here is a mouse gene name. The sequenced fragment ends 4 residues before the CDR3 boundary, so the rest is inferred from the germline J gene. The chain joins TRBV13-1 to TRBJ2-2, with 7 positions matching TRBD1. The trim removed 2 bases at V and 3 bases at J, leaving 4 bases unmatched. The CDR3 has 15 residues. The germline V gene encodes CDR1 NSHNY and CDR2 SYGAGN. This chain's CDR3 is CASSDQQGYTGQLYF. CDR3 DNA, as far as it was read: TGTGCCAGCAGTGACCAACAGGGGTACACCGGG.

This clone was seen a few times. The germline and genes are mouse ones. The observed sequence ends 4 residues before the CDR3 terminus, with the missing tail filled in from the germline J gene. The rearrangement uses TRBV13-3 and TRBJ2-7; 10 bases align to TRBD2. The CDR3 totals 14 residues. Germline V lookup: CDR1 NNHDY, CDR2 SYVADS. After removal of 2 bases from V and 3 bases from J, the junction contained 2 bases not matched to a gene. The CDR3 loop reads CASSEGLGVYEQYF. CDR3 bases read: TGTGCCAGCAGTGAAGGACTGGGGGTCTAT.

This clone was counted a few times. Mouse gene names and germline throughout. The read gets to within 4 residues of the CDR3 end, and the germline J gene fills in the rest. The chain couples TRBV13-3 to TRBJ2-1; 9 nucleotides agree with TRBD1. This CDR3 region has 14 residues. V gave up 4 bases and J gave up 6 bases; unmatched junction bases: 5. CDR1 NNHDY and CDR2 SYVADS come from the germline V gene. CDR3 protein: CASSHRGRGAEQFF. The part of the CDR3 DNA that was read is TGTGCCAGCAGTCACAGGGGGCGGGGTGCT.

Comment on this clone: Mouse germline and gene names are used. The CDR3 extends 4 residues past the end of the read, so its final part is completed from the germline J gene. The chain has TRBV1 and TRBJ2-5; TRBD1 matches 10 bases. The germline CDR1 and CDR2 sequences are NSQYPW and LRSPGD (reference sequence). The length of the CDR3 is 17 residues. After removal of 5 bases from V and 3 bases from J, the junction contained 11 bases not matched to a gene. The chain's CDR3 is CTCSSHAPGQGQDTQYF. The covered CDR3 bases are TGCACCTGCAGTTCCCACGCTCCGGGACAGGGGCAAGAC. Combining the CDR3 with reference TRBV1 and TRBJ2-5 gives the whole variable domain VTLLEQNPRWRLVPRGQAVNLRCILKNSQYPWMSWYQQDLQKQLQWLFTLRSPGDKEVKSLPGADYLATRVTDTELRLQVANMSQGRTLYCTCSSHAPGQGQDTQYFGPGTRLLVL.

With regard to this clone: Any gene name here is a mouse gene name. The CDR3 end falls 4 residues outside the read, so it is completed with the germline J gene. The chain couples TRBV5 to TRBJ2-5; possible D gene TRBD1, 6 bases. Germline assignment: CDR1 LGHNA and CDR2 YNLKQL (reference sequence). The CDR3 consists of 14 residues. CDR3 region: CASSQDPGVDTQYF. CDR3 DNA (partial): TGTGCCAGCAGCCAAGATCCAGGGGTGGAC.

As for this clone: Gene names are the mouse ones. The CDR3 extends 4 residues past the end of the read, so its final part is completed from the germline J gene. This chain uses TRBV13-1 with TRBJ2-1; TRBD1 aligns across 7 bases. The junction had 9 bases not matched to a gene; V was cut back by 3 bases and J by 3 bases. Germline V lookup: CDR1 NSHNY, CDR2 SYGAGN. This CDR3 region has 16 residues. The CDR3 sequence: CASSGKRDRPYAEQFF. CDR3 DNA, as far as it was read: TGTGCCAGCAGTGGTAAAAGGGACAGACCCTATGCT.

Details on this clone: Each gene name is a mouse one. From the germline J gene comes the end of the CDR3, since the read stops 4 residues before it. The V gene is TRBV13-3, the J gene TRBJ1-1; D not certain. Trimming cost V 5 bases and J 0 bases, with 8 bases left between them. The V gene's germline CDR1 is NNHDY and CDR2 SYVADS. The CDR3 sequence is 13 residues long. CDR3 DNA, as far as it was read: TGTGCCAGCAGCTCAGGCACAAACACA. Residues: CASSSGTNT. In full, the CDR3 is CASSSGTNTEVFF.